This TCR beta chain was captured in a study of T cell responses to AZD1222 COVID-19 vaccine. Study results and caveats: Spike was spanned by vaccine-associated CD4 TCRs, which were dominant at 160-218 and 743-854. Donor demographics were predominantly white British with a female majority; clonal diversity may be underestimated. Just a handful of AZD1222 recipients tested seropositive at baseline. Researchers took repertoire samples only after the peak T cell response had come.

Concerning this clone itself: The antigen is not known.

The protocol was immunoSEQ multiplex PCR, while the TCRdb copy is restricted to in-frame clones and leaves out a portion. The profile shows approximately 130,000 clones, approximately 85% of them singletons. The CDR3 extends over 13 amino acids. The V end lost 3 bases, the J end lost 5 bases, and 10 bases lay between the germline ends. Germline V gene lookup returns CDR1 SGHTA and CDR2 FQGNSA. Sequenced material: peripheral blood, taken on day 0 of AZD1222 vaccination. The sequence was obtained from an adult in good health. The chain couples TRBV7-2 to TRBJ1-1; D gene uncertain. CDR3 DNA: TGTGCCAGCAGCTTCTGGGAAGGGACTGAAGCTTTCTTT. This codes for CASSFWEGTEAFF.